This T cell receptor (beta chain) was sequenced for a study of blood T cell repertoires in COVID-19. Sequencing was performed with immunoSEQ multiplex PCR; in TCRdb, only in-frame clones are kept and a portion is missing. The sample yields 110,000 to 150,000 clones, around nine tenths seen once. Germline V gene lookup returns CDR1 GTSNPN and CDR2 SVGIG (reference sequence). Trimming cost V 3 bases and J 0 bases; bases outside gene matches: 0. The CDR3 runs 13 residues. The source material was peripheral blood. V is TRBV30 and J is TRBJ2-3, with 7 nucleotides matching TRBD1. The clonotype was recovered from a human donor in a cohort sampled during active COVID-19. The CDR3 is CAWSRGSTDTQYF. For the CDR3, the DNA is TGTGCCTGGAGCAGGGGGAGCACAGATACGCAGTATTTT.